These 18 T cell receptor beta chains were sequenced from one sample in a study of a mutant IDH1 vaccine in newly diagnosed glioma. The time point is: baseline, week 1 (first vaccination visit). Treatment reported: pre-vaccination baseline after standard-of-care therapy. Clones were read by immunoSEQ multiplex PCR, and TCRdb kept only the in-frame ones, dropping some. This sample carries roughly 99,000 clones, about 90% of them seen once, and the ten largest clones take less than 0.65%. The source was PBMCs, collected from a glioma patient treated with radiotherapy, temozolomide or both. These receptors were taken from a woman aged 50 to 60 with glioma.

V gene TRBV12-5 combines with J gene TRBJ2-5; 9 nucleotides line up with TRBD2. The CDR3 loop spans 14 amino acids. Trimming took 5 bases from V and 4 from J; bases not matched to a gene: 5. Germline V gene data show CDR1 as LGHNT and CDR2 as FRNRAP. The CDR3: CASGPSLAGETQYF. The CDR3, as DNA: TGTGCTAGTGGTCCTTCACTAGCGGGAGAGACCCAGTACTTC.

The rearrangement links TRBV12-5 to TRBJ1-1; no firm D call. Germline V gene data show CDR1 as LGHNT and CDR2 as FRNRAP. Trimming cost V 1 base and J 7 bases, with 7 bases left between them. CDR3 length equals 12 residues. The CDR3 sequence: CASGLDLVEAFF. CDR3 DNA: TGTGCTAGTGGTTTGGACTTAGTTGAAGCTTTCTTT.

The chain links TRBV7-9 to TRBJ2-7; 8 nucleotides match TRBD2. The germline V gene encodes CDR1 SEHNR and CDR2 FQNEAQ (reference sequence). This CDR3 spans 13 amino acids. V was clipped by 6 bases and J by 3 bases; unmatched bases: 4. Here the CDR3 reads CASSTGGRYEQYF. DNA for the CDR3: TGTGCCAGCAGTACGGGAGGGCGCTACGAGCAGTACTTC.

The genes are TRBV27 and TRBJ2-3; unclear D gene. The V gene's germline CDR1 is MNHEY and CDR2 SMNVEV (reference sequence). The CDR3 covers 14 residues. Trimming cost V 4 bases and J 5 bases, with 13 bases left between them. Here the CDR3 DNA reads TGTGCCAGCAGTTCCATGGGTCCGGGAGATACGCAGTATTTT. Translating it yields CASSSMGPGDTQYF.

The chain links TRBV28 to TRBJ1-2; D not certain. The V gene's germline CDR1 is MDHEN and CDR2 SYDVKM. V was trimmed by 4 bases and J by 0 bases, leaving 3 bases between them. The CDR3 is 12 amino acids. DNA for the CDR3: TGTGCCAGCAGTTCCTCTAACTATGGCTACACCTTC. Residues: CASSSSNYGYTF.

The genes are TRBV28 and TRBJ1-6, with a possible D match to TRBD1 (5 bases). This CDR3 region has 14 residues. Germline V lookup: CDR1 MDHEN, CDR2 SYDVKM. Deletions cut 8 bases from V and 5 bases from J, with 13 bases between. The CDR3 protein is CASGGGGDNSPLHF. CDR3 nucleotide sequence: TGTGCCAGCGGGGGGGGTGGGGATAATTCACCCCTCCACTTT. Drawing the rest from reference TRBV28 and TRBJ1-6, the complete variable domain is DVKVTQSSRYLVKRTGEKVFLECVQDMDHENMFWYRQDPGLGLRLIYFSYDVKMKEKGDIPEGYSVSREKKERFSLILESASTNQTSMYLCASGGGGDNSPLHFGNGTRLTVT.

V gene TRBV9 combines with J gene TRBJ2-7, with TRBD1 matching 9 bases. The V and J ends lost 3 bases and 4 bases, in that order; junction bases with no gene match: 5. The germline V gene has CDR1 SGDLS and CDR2 YYNGEE. This CDR3 region has 14 residues. CDR3: CASSGGQGKYEQYF. The CDR3 DNA follows: TGTGCCAGCAGCGGGGGACAGGGAAAATACGAGCAGTACTTC.

This chain connects TRBV28 to TRBJ1-2; a possible D gene is TRBD1 (5 bases). Germline-derived CDR1 and CDR2 are MDHEN and SYDVKM. The ends were cut back, 5 bases at V and 4 bases at J, with 17 bases in the middle. There are 15 residues in the CDR3. The CDR3, as DNA: TGTGCCAGCAGTGGGGGAACCGCGCTTTTCTATGGCTACACCTTC. Amino acids: CASSGGTALFYGYTF.

This chain links TRBV29-1 with TRBJ1-1, with 7 bases aligning to TRBD1. Germline V gene data show CDR1 as SQVTM and CDR2 as ANQGSEA. The CDR3 loop spans 13 amino acids. With V trimmed by 4 bases and J by 1 base, 3 bases remained unmatched. In DNA form, the CDR3 reads TGCAGCGTTGGGGACAGCCCGAACACTGAAGCTTTCTTT. As protein: CSVGDSPNTEAFF.

The V and J genes are TRBV9 and TRBJ2-2; perhaps D is TRBD1 or TRBD2 (5 bases each). V dropped 3 bases and J dropped 3 bases, with 12 bases sitting between them. Germline V gene lookup returns CDR1 SGDLS and CDR2 YYNGEE. The CDR3 runs to 15 residues. This CDR3 is CASSGGAGYTGELFF. Here the CDR3 DNA reads TGTGCCAGCAGCGGTGGGGCGGGTTACACCGGGGAGCTGTTTTTT. Based on the CDR3 plus reference TRBV9 and TRBJ2-2, the full variable domain is DSGVTQTPKHLITATGQRVTLRCSPRSGDLSVYWYQQSLDQGLQFLIQYYNGEERAKGNILERFSAQQFPDLHSELNLSSLELGDSALYFCASSGGAGYTGELFFGEGSRLTVL.

The V and J genes are TRBV4-1 and TRBJ2-1, with a tentative D call TRBD2 (6 bases). Germline lookup yields CDR1 MGHRA and CDR2 YSYEKL. The germline V and J ends were trimmed by 0 bases and 15 bases, with 18 bases remaining between them. The CDR3 totals 14 residues. CDR3 sequence (DNA): TGCGCCAGCAGCCAAGAAATTTCCGGAAGCGGGCGGTTCTTC. Translation: CASSQEISGSGRFF.

This clone was recorded once. V is TRBV29-1 and J is TRBJ1-1; possibly TRBD1 for D (5 bases). Trimming took 3 bases from V and 1 from J, leaving 6 bases between them. The CDR3 runs 12 residues. Per the germline V gene, CDR1 is SQVTM and CDR2 is ANQGSEA. This CDR3 is CSVDRANTEAFF. The CDR3 nucleotides are TGCAGCGTTGACAGGGCGAACACTGAAGCTTTCTTT.

The CDR3 is CASSPQGRDQPQHF. The CDR3, as DNA: TGTGCCAGCTCACCTCAAGGACGGGATCAGCCCCAGCATTTT. The rearrangement uses TRBV18 and TRBJ1-5; D unresolved. CDR1 and CDR2 from the germline V gene are KGHSH and LQKENI. This CDR3 is 14 amino acids long. Trimming took 3 bases from V and 5 from J, leaving 11 bases between them.

CDR3 loop: CATLSQGNDEQYF. CDR3 in DNA: TGTGCCACCCTAAGTCAGGGAAATGACGAGCAGTACTTC. The chain combines TRBV18 with TRBJ2-7; the D gene is possibly TRBD1 (5 bases). The germline CDR1 and CDR2 sequences are KGHSH and LQKENI. The CDR3 consists of 13 residues. The V end was cut by 10 bases, the J end by 5 bases, with 18 bases between.

The CDR3 loop is CASSLVRGKGYTF. The CDR3 DNA reads TGTGCCAGCAGCTTAGTACGGGGGAAAGGCTACACCTTC. This chain connects TRBV7-9 to TRBJ1-2, with D possibly being TRBD1 (5 bases). This CDR3 comprises 13 residues. V gave up 1 base and J gave up 8 bases, with 11 bases separating them. Germline V gives CDR1 SEHNR, CDR2 FQNEAQ (reference sequence).

The chain employs TRBV10-3 and TRBJ2-1; D gene uncertain. Germline V gene lookup returns CDR1 ENHRY and CDR2 SYGVKD. Trimming removed 2 bases at V and 0 bases at J, with 14 bases between. This CDR3 comprises 17 residues. The CDR3 bases are TGTGCCATCAGTGAGCCAGGTCTGCCTAGCTCCTACAATGAGCAGTTCTTC. It codes for CAISEPGLPSSYNEQFF.

This chain connects TRBV5-6 to TRBJ1-1; 7 bases fit TRBD1. Germline V gene sequence: CDR1 SGHDT, CDR2 YYEEEE. The trim removed 5 bases at V and 6 bases at J, leaving 7 bases unmatched. CDR3 length: 13 amino acids. DNA of the CDR3: TGTGCCAGCAGGTCTCAGGGGGTCTCTGAAGCTTTCTTT. Its protein product is CASRSQGVSEAFF.

This sequence joins TRBV18 and TRBJ2-5; possibly TRBD1 for D (5 bases). The ends were cut back, 3 bases at V and 3 bases at J, with 14 bases in the middle. There are 15 residues in the CDR3. The germline V gene encodes CDR1 KGHSH and CDR2 LQKENI. The CDR3 DNA sequence: TGTGCCAGCTCACCCCCAGAACGCAGGGAAGAGACCCAGTACTTC. Translation gives CASSPPERREETQYF.